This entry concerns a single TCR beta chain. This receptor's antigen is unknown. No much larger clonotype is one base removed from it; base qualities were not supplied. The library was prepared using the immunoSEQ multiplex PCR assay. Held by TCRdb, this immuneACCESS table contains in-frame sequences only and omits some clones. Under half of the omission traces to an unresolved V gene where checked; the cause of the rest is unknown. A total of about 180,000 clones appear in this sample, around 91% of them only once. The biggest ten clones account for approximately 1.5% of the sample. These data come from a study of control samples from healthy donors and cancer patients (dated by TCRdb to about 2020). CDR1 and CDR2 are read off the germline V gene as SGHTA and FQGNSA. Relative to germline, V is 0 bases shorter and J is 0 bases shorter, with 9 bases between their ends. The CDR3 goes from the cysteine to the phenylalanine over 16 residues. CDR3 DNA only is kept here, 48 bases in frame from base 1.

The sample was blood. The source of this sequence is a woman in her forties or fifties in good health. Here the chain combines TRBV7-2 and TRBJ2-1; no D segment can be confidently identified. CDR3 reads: CASSLAWGSSYNEQFF. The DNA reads TGTGCCAGCAGCTTAGCCTGGGGAAGCTCCTACAATGAGCAGTTCTTC.